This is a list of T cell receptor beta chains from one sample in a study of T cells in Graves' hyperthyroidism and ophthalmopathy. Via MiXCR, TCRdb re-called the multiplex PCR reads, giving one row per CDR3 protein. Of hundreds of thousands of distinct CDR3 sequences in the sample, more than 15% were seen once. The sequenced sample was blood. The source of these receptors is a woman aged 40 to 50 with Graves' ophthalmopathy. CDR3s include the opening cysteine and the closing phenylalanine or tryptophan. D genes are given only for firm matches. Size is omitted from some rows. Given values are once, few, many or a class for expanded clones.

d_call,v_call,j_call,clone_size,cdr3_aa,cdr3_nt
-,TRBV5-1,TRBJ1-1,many,CASSLGAGLSTEAFF,TGCGCCAGCAGCTTGGGGGCAGGTTTAAGCACTGAAGCTTTCTTT
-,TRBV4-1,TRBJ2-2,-,CASSPRPSQNTGELFF,TGCGCCAGCAGCCCTCGGCCTAGCCAGAACACCGGGGAGCTGTTTTTT
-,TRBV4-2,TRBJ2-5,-,CASSGTRGQETQYF,TGTGCCAGCAGCGGGACTCGGGGCCAAGAGACCCAGTACTTC
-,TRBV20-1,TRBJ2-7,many,CSARELSNSYEQYF,TGCAGTGCTAGAGAATTGAGCAACTCTTACGAGCAGTACTTC
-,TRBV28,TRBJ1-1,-,CASSRHVNTEAFF,TGTGCCAGCAGCCGGCATGTGAACACTGAAGCTTTCTTT
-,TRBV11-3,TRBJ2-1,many,CASSLEFPGEQFF,TGTGCCAGCAGCTTAGAATTCCCAGGTGAGCAGTTCTTC
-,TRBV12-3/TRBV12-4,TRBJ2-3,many,CASSSERGVTDTQYF,TGTGCCAGCAGTTCCGAGAGGGGGGTAACAGATACGCAGTATTTT
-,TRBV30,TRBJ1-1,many,CAWGKYNTEAFF,TGTGCCTGGGGGAAGTACAACACTGAAGCTTTCTTT
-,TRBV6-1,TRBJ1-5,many,CASTRGEGLPVRQPQHF,TGTGCCAGCACCCGGGGGGAAGGGTTGCCCGTGCGTCAGCCCCAGCATTTT
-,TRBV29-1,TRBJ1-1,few,CSVHGQSEAFF,TGCAGCGTCCACGGACAGTCTGAAGCTTTCTTT
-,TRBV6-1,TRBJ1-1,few,CASTGPGTEAFF,TGTGCCAGTACAGGGCCGGGCACTGAAGCTTTCTTT
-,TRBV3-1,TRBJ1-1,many,CASSPNIGTEAFF,TGTGCCAGCAGCCCCAACATCGGAACTGAAGCTTTCTTT
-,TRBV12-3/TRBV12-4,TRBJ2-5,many,CASSDSGAETQYF,TGTGCCAGCAGCGATTCGGGAGCGGAGACCCAGTACTTC
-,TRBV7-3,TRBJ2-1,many,CASSLEFLESGEQFF,TGTGCCAGCAGCTTAGAGTTTCTAGAGTCAGGAGAGCAGTTCTTC
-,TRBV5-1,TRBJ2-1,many,CASSLEGQPYNEQFF,TGCGCCAGCAGCCTCGAGGGGCAGCCTTACAATGAGCAGTTCTTC
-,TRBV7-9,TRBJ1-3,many,CASSFQGITGNTIYF,TGTGCCAGCAGCTTCCAGGGGATTACTGGAAACACCATATATTTT
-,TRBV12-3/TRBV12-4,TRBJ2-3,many,CASSPVPSSSTDTQYF,TGTGCCAGCAGCCCCGTCCCCTCCTCTAGCACAGATACGCAGTATTTT
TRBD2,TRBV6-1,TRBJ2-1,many,CASSEESAGIYNEQFF,TGTGCCAGCAGTGAAGAGTCAGCGGGGATCTACAATGAGCAGTTCTTC
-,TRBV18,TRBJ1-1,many,CASSLSGEQATEAFF,TGTGCCAGCTCCCTATCGGGGGAGCAGGCCACTGAAGCTTTCTTT
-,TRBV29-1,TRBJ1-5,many,CSVSSGTQDQPQHF,TGCAGCGTTTCTTCCGGGACACAAGATCAGCCCCAGCATTTT
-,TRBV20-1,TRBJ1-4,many,CSARPLATNEKLFF,TGCAGTGCCAGACCTCTTGCAACTAATGAAAAACTGTTTTTT
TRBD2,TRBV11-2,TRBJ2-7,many,CASSFSSGSSYEQYF,TGTGCCAGCAGCTTCTCAAGCGGGAGCTCCTACGAGCAGTACTTC
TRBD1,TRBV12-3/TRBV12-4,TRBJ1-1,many,CASTITGTGAEAFF,TGTGCCAGCACAATTACCGGGACAGGGGCTGAAGCTTTCTTT
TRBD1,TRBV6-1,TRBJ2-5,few,CASSVQGTETQYF,TGTGCCAGCAGTGTACAGGGGACCGAGACCCAGTACTTC
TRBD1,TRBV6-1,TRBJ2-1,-,CASSDTGVQFF,TGTGCCAGCAGTGATACAGGGGTACAGTTCTTC
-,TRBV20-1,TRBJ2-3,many,CSAPGRANTDTQYF,TGCAGTGCTCCCGGCAGGGCGAACACAGATACGCAGTATTTT
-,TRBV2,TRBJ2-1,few,CASSRGPEQFF,TGTGCCAGCAGCCGGGGACCGGAGCAGTTCTTC
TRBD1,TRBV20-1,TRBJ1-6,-,CSARAGTANSPLHF,TGCAGTGCTAGGGCCGGGACAGCCAATTCACCCCTCCACTTT
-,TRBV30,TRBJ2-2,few,CAGRPPGHTSGELFF,TGTGCCGGGAGACCACCGGGACACACTAGCGGGGAGCTGTTTTTT
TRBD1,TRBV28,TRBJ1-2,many,CASSPTGWEYGYTF,TGTGCCAGCAGTCCGACAGGGTGGGAATATGGCTACACCTTC
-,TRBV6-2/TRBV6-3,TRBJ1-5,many,CASSYRGFQPQHF,TGTGCCAGCAGTTACCGGGGATTTCAGCCCCAGCATTTT
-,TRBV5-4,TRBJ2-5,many,CASSLGRAGETQYF,TGTGCCAGCAGCCTTGGAAGGGCCGGAGAGACCCAGTACTTC
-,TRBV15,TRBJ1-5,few,CATSRDRDNQPQHF,TGTGCCACCAGCAGAGACAGGGACAATCAGCCCCAGCATTTT
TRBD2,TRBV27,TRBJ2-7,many,CASSLLYGTSYEQYF,TGTGCCAGCAGTCTACTCTACGGGACTAGCTACGAGCAGTACTTC
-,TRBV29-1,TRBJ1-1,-,CSAQQGEGNTEAFF,TGCAGCGCCCAACAGGGAGAGGGGAACACTGAAGCTTTCTTT
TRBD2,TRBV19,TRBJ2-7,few,CASRSGLAGIDEQYF,TGTGCCAGTAGGTCGGGACTAGCGGGGATCGACGAGCAGTACTTC
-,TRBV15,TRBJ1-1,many,CATSTLTDMNTEAFF,TGTGCCACCAGCACCTTGACAGACATGAACACTGAAGCTTTCTTT
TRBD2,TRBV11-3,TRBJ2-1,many,CASSSKREGDEQFF,TGTGCCAGCAGCTCAAAGCGGGAGGGGGATGAGCAGTTCTTC
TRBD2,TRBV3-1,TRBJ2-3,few,CASSQRQRGSSTDTQYF,TGTGCCAGCAGCCAACGACAGCGGGGCTCTAGCACAGATACGCAGTATTTT
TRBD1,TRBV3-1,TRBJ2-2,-,CASSLRTGTFFNTGELFF,TGTGCCAGCAGCCTCAGGACAGGAACGTTTTTTAACACCGGGGAGCTGTTTTTT
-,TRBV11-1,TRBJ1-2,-,CASSLDSQTRYTF,TGTGCCAGCAGCTTAGACAGCCAGACGAGATACACCTTC
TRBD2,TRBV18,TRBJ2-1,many,CASSFSRAGGQNEQFF,TGTGCCAGCTCATTCAGTAGAGCGGGGGGCCAGAATGAGCAGTTCTTC
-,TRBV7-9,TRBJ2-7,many,CASSQLGPEQYF,TGTGCCAGCAGCCAACTAGGGCCGGAGCAGTACTTC